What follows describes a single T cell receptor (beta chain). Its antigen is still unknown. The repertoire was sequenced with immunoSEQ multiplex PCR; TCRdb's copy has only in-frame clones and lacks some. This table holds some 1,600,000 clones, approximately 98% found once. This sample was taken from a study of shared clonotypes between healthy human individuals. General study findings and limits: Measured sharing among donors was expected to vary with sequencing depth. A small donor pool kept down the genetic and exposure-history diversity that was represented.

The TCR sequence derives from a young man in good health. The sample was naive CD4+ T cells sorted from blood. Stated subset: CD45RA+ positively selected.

The DNA of the CDR3 is TGTGCCAGCAGTGAAGCGCGGGCCCTAGCGCGCCATACGCAGTATTTT. The encoded protein is CASSEARALARHTQYF. The V gene is TRBV6-1, the J gene TRBJ2-3, with TRBD2 as a possible D gene (6 bases). Germline CDR1 and CDR2: MNHNS and SASEGT. The CDR3 is 16 amino acids. V lost 0 bases and J lost 7, with 17 bases in between.